Shown below are 16 T cell receptor beta chains from a single sample sequenced in a study of shared clonotypes between healthy human individuals. Using immunoSEQ multiplex PCR, the repertoire was profiled, and TCRdb retains in-frame clones only, with some absent. The sample records about 820,000 clones, nearly 95% being singletons. Naivety among CD8 cells was defined by CD45RO negativity and positive CCR7 selection, thereby excluding terminally differentiated effector memory CD45RA+ cells. The sample consisted of naive CD8+ T cells sorted from blood. Receptors originate from a man between 25 and 39 years old in good health.

The chain links TRBV2 to TRBJ1-2, with 11 positions matching TRBD1. With 2 bases clipped from V and 7 bases from J, the junction kept 6 bases outside the gene matches. The CDR3 has 15 amino acids. Germline-derived CDR1 and CDR2 are SNHLY and FYNNEI. CDR3 loop: CASSEKGTGGGGYTF. The CDR3 nucleotides read TGTGCCAGCAGTGAAAAGGGGACAGGGGGAGGTGGCTACACCTTC. The full variable domain, in which reference TRBV2 and TRBJ1-2 provide the parts outside the CDR3, is EPEVTQTPSHQVTQMGQEVILRCVPISNHLYFYWYRQILGQKVEFLVSFYNNEISEKSEIFDDQFSVERPDGSNFTLKIRSTKLEDSAMYFCASSEKGTGGGGYTFGSGTRLTVV.

CDR3 protein: CASSWGVEGYTF. The CDR3 DNA reads TGTGCCAGCAGCTGGGGGGTCGAGGGCTACACCTTC. The gene calls are TRBV28 and TRBJ1-2, with TRBD1 as a possible D gene (5 bases). The CDR3 spans 12 residues. CDR1 and CDR2 from the germline V gene are MDHEN and SYDVKM. Trimming took 6 bases from V and 8 from J, leaving 13 bases between them.

This rearrangement joins TRBV7-9 to TRBJ1-1; 7 bases are shared with TRBD1. The trim removed 5 bases at V and 11 bases at J, leaving 8 bases unmatched. Germline assignment: CDR1 SEHNR and CDR2 FQNEAQ (reference sequence). The CDR3 contains 12 residues. The CDR3 sequence is CASSGQAVTAFF. The CDR3 DNA is TGTGCCAGCAGCGGACAGGCCGTTACGGCTTTCTTT.

This chain connects TRBV29-1 to TRBJ1-2; no firm D call. The CDR3 sequence is 15 residues long. V lost 0 bases and J 3 bases, leaving 14 bases between the germline ends. From germline, CDR1 is SQVTM and CDR2 ANQGSEA. CDR3 bases: TGCAGCGTTGAAGATCAGGATAAGGTATACTATGGCTACACCTTC. The encoded protein is CSVEDQDKVYYGYTF.

The chain links TRBV6-6 to TRBJ1-4, with D uncertain. This CDR3 spans 14 amino acids. CDR1 MNHNY and CDR2 SVGAGI come from the germline V gene (reference sequence). V was shortened by 0 bases and J by 6 bases, with 8 bases between the two germline ends. CDR3 in DNA: TGTGCCAGCAGTTACTCGAGCGAAGATGAAAAACTGTTTTTT. Translation: CASSYSSEDEKLFF.

The DNA for the CDR3 is TGTGCCAGCAGTTCCTATAGCGGGAGGGCCTACAATGAGCAGTTCTTC. Protein sequence: CASSSYSGRAYNEQFF. The chain recombines TRBV27 with TRBJ2-1, with 11 positions matching TRBD2. CDR1 and CDR2 (germline): MNHEY, SMNVEV (reference sequence). The V and J ends lost 4 bases and 2 bases, in that order; junction bases with no gene match: 4. The CDR3 contains 16 residues.

The rearrangement links TRBV4-1 to TRBJ1-4; D is unclear. The CDR3 spans 13 residues. V lost 6 bases and J lost 0, with 5 bases in between. Germline V CDR1 and CDR2: MGHRA, YSYEKL. For the CDR3, the DNA is TGCGCCAGCAGAGGCTCAACTAATGAAAAACTGTTTTTT. It specifies CASRGSTNEKLFF.

This rearrangement joins TRBV5-5 to TRBJ1-5; TRBD1 might be the D (6 bases). CDR3 length equals 15 residues. V lost 4 bases, J lost 0 bases, and 11 bases lay in between. Germline-derived CDR1 and CDR2 are SGHKS and YYEKEE (reference sequence). The CDR3 coding sequence is TGTGCCAGCAGCGAAGGGACAAATAGCAATCAGCCCCAGCATTTT. It is translated as CASSEGTNSNQPQHF.

The table lists this clone with a count of one. V usage is TRBV13 and J usage is TRBJ2-3, with 9 positions matching TRBD1. Looked up from germline, CDR1 is PRHDT and CDR2 is FYEKMQ (reference sequence). J was trimmed by 5 bases and V by 1 base; bases with no gene match: 4. The CDR3 is made up of 15 amino acids. Written as DNA, the CDR3 is TGTGCCAGCAGCTTAGAGGACAGGGGCCTAGATACGCAGTATTTT. Its translation: CASSLEDRGLDTQYF.

This chain joins TRBV2 and TRBJ2-7; no definite D call. With 3 bases removed from V and 3 bases from J, the gap between germline ends came to 15 bases. This CDR3 is built from 15 residues. The V gene's germline CDR1 is SNHLY and CDR2 FYNNEI. CDR3 in DNA: TGTGCCAGCAGTGATTCCTCAGGTTCCCTCTACGAGCAGTACTTC. Translating it yields CASSDSSGSLYEQYF.

A single count supports this clone. The rearrangement joins TRBV18 to TRBJ1-1, with a weak D call TRBD1 (6 bases). Between the trimmed V and J ends, which lost 6 bases and 2 bases, there was a span of 13 bases. Germline assignment: CDR1 KGHSH and CDR2 LQKENI. This CDR3 contains 14 residues. CDR3 in DNA: TGTGCCAGCTCTCATTCAGGGGAAAACACTGAAGCTTTCTTT. Its protein product is CASSHSGENTEAFF. Drawing the rest from reference TRBV18 and TRBJ1-1, the complete variable domain is NAGVMQNPRHLVRRRGQEARLRCSPMKGHSHVYWYRQLPEEGLKFMVYLQKENIIDESGMPKERFSAEFPKEGPSILRIQQVVRGDSAAYFCASSHSGENTEAFFGQGTRLTVV.

V is TRBV7-2 and J is TRBJ2-5; no reliable D call. The CDR3 has 15 amino acids. V was shortened by 7 bases and J by 5 bases, with 20 bases between the two germline ends. Germline CDR1 reads SGHTA; CDR2 reads FQGNSA. Here the CDR3 reads CASTVGLGFEETQYF. CDR3 bases: TGTGCCAGCACCGTAGGGTTGGGCTTCGAGGAGACCCAGTACTTC.

V is TRBV7-9 and J is TRBJ2-7, with D perhaps matching TRBD2 (6 bases). Between the trimmed V and J ends, which lost 5 bases and 1 base, there was a span of 9 bases. Germline V gene lookup returns CDR1 SEHNR and CDR2 FQNEAQ (reference sequence). This CDR3 comprises 13 residues. The CDR3 loop is CASSPEGSYEQYF. CDR3 nucleotide sequence: TGTGCCAGCAGCCCGGAGGGGTCCTACGAGCAGTACTTC. Supplemented by reference TRBV7-9 and TRBJ2-7, the full variable domain reads DTGVSQNPRHKITKRGQNVTFRCDPISEHNRLYWYRQTLGQGPEFLTYFQNEAQLEKSRLLSDRFSAERPKGSFSTLEIQRTEQGDSAMYLCASSPEGSYEQYFGPGTRLTVT.

The chain is built from TRBV10-3 and TRBJ1-1, with D possibly TRBD1 on 6 matching bases. Germline V CDR1 and CDR2: ENHRY, SYGVKD. Trimming took 5 bases from V and 8 from J, leaving 9 bases between them. There are 11 residues in the CDR3. The CDR3 here is CAISQGLEAFF. In DNA, the CDR3 is TGTGCCATCAGTCAGGGGTTAGAAGCTTTCTTT.

Note on this clone: Distinct nucleotide sequences in the sample also encode this CDR3. The rearrangement links TRBV15 to TRBJ1-1; D not certain. CDR3 length: 13 residues. Trimming took off 3 bases at V and 0 bases at J, with 5 bases between the two ends. Germline values: CDR1 LNHNV, CDR2 YYDKDF (reference sequence). CDR3 protein: CATSREMNTEAFF. The DNA of the CDR3 is TGTGCCACCAGCAGGGAGATGAACACTGAAGCTTTCTTT.

V and J are TRBV10-1 and TRBJ2-7; D gene ambiguous. The ends were cut back, 0 bases at V and 0 bases at J, with 9 bases in the middle. This CDR3 has 15 residues. The germline CDR1 and CDR2 sequences are WNHNN and SYGVQD (reference sequence). In nucleotides, the CDR3 is TGCGCCAGCAGTGAGTCCCCGTACAGCTCCTACGAGCAGTACTTC. This translates into CASSESPYSSYEQYF.